Below, 20 T cell receptor beta chains from the same sample are listed, as sequenced in a study of blood T cells in healthy people across ages. A second PCR, run for about 7 to 11 cycles, used a sample-barcoded 5' primer plus a J-beta primer mix. Using its own MiXCR run on the 5' RACE reads, TCRdb lists one record per CDR3 protein. This table holds more than 1,000,000 distinct CDR3 sequences, about 23% found once. These data also formed part of another study, on T cells of mothers and their children.

The sequencing input was blood. All receptors come from a girl aged 2 to 10 in good health.

This sequence joins TRBV28 and TRBJ2-1; maybe TRBD2 (6 bases). Trimming stripped 6 bases from V and 10 bases from J, with 25 bases between. Germline V gene sequence: CDR1 MDHEN, CDR2 SYDVKM. This CDR3 spans 16 amino acids. The DNA of the CDR3 is TGTGCCAGCAGAGGGTCCCGGACGGGGGATCGTGAAGAGCAGTTCTTC. As protein: CASRGSRTGDREEQFF.

This clonotype turned up a few times. The gene calls are TRBV6-1 and TRBJ2-1; D uncertain. The CDR3 consists of 15 residues. V lost 6 bases and J lost 2, with 14 bases in between. The germline V gene has CDR1 MNHNS and CDR2 SASEGT. The CDR3 bases are TGTGCCAGCAGCACTGATAGTACCCCCTACAATGAGCAGTTCTTC. Protein sequence: CASSTDSTPYNEQFF.

This clonotype has more than one count but fewer than ten. The J gene is TRBJ2-1, the V gene TRBV3-1; D may be TRBD2 (6 bases). Germline assignment: CDR1 LGHDT and CDR2 YNNKEL (reference sequence). Trimming removed 0 bases from V and 4 bases from J, with 7 bases in between. CDR3 length: 14 residues. Here the CDR3 DNA reads TGTGCCAGCAGCCAAGAGGGACTTTACAATGAGCAGTTCTTC. As protein: CASSQEGLYNEQFF.

Note on this clonotype: This likely came from a read error, as a far larger clone is one base away. V usage is TRBV5-1 and J usage is TRBJ2-2; D call uncertain. The length of the CDR3 is 13 residues. Germline values: CDR1 SGHRS, CDR2 YFSETQ. The CDR3 sequence: CASSLLNAGELFF. Here the CDR3 DNA reads TGCGCCAGCAGCTTGCTGAACGCCGGGGAGCTGTTTTTT. Variable domain in full (rest from reference TRBV5-1 and TRBJ2-2): KAGVTQTPRYLIKTRGQQVTLSCSPISGHRSVSWYQQTPGQGLQFLFEYFSETQRNKGNFPGRFSGRQFSNSRSEMNVSTLELGDSALYLCASSLLNAGELFFGEGSRLTVL.

The chain has TRBV5-1 and TRBJ2-7; D ambiguous. CDR3 length equals 11 residues. Germline CDR1 and CDR2: SGHRS and YFSETQ. V lost 5 bases, J lost 6 bases, and 9 bases lay in between. The CDR3 loop reads CASRSEFEQYF. DNA for the CDR3: TGCGCCAGCAGGTCTGAGTTCGAGCAGTACTTC. The entire variable domain, with the rest obtained from reference TRBV5-1 and TRBJ2-7, is as follows: KAGVTQTPRYLIKTRGQQVTLSCSPISGHRSVSWYQQTPGQGLQFLFEYFSETQRNKGNFPGRFSGRQFSNSRSEMNVSTLELGDSALYLCASRSEFEQYFGPGTRLTVT.

This chain links TRBV11-1 with TRBJ2-5, with 8 positions matching TRBD1. The end of the DNA is better explained by TRBJ2-1, so the J call may be wrong. This CDR3 spans 14 amino acids. Germline V gene sequence: CDR1 SGHAT, CDR2 FQDESV (reference sequence). The CDR3 region has the DNA TGTGCCAGCAGCATATACTCGGACAGGGACGAGCAGTTCTTC. The encoded protein is CASSIYSDRDEQFF.

This clonotype was picked up a small number of times. V and J are TRBV16 and TRBJ2-3; the D is unclear. CDR3 length equals 13 residues. The V end was cut by 0 bases, the J end by 11 bases, with 12 bases between. The germline gives CDR1 KGHSY, CDR2 FQNENV. This chain's CDR3 is CASSQSDPSGQYF. The CDR3 nucleotides are TGTGCCAGCAGCCAATCGGACCCATCTGGGCAGTATTTT.

The rearrangement links TRBV29-1 to TRBJ1-2, with unresolved D. V was shortened by 6 bases and J by 4 bases, with 12 bases between the two germline ends. The CDR3 contains 12 residues. The germline CDR1 and CDR2 sequences are SQVTM and ANQGSEA. The CDR3 is CSVLEARYGYTF. The CDR3 bases are TGCAGCGTCCTCGAGGCCCGCTATGGCTACACCTTC.

This clonotype was found many times. The rearrangement links TRBV6-5 to TRBJ2-7; D uncertain. The CDR3 totals 13 residues. From germline, CDR1 is MNHEY and CDR2 SVGAGI. Trimming left V 0 bases short and J 1 base short, with 4 bases between. In DNA form, the CDR3 reads TGTGCCAGCAGTTACTCCGTATCCTACGAGCAGTACTTC. Its protein is CASSYSVSYEQYF.

This chain joins TRBV20-1 and TRBJ2-3; no reliable D call. CDR3 length: 11 amino acids. The V end was cut by 5 bases, the J end by 5 bases, with 8 bases between. Looked up from germline, CDR1 is DFQATT and CDR2 is SNEGSKA (reference sequence). The CDR3, as DNA: TGCAGTGCTCGTACCTTAGATACGCAGTATTTT. Protein: CSARTLDTQYF.

This clonotype has more than one count but fewer than ten. The rearrangement uses TRBV2 and TRBJ1-2; D not certain. CDR3 length: 12 residues. V was cut by 3 bases and J by 6 bases, with 8 bases left in between. Germline CDR1 SNHLY, CDR2 FYNNEI. CDR3 bases: TGTGCCAGCAGTGACCTGGGAGATGGCTACACCTTC. Its translation is CASSDLGDGYTF.

J is TRBJ2-5 and V is TRBV7-3; D could derive from TRBD1 or TRBD2 (5 bases each). This CDR3 spans 13 amino acids. Germline CDR1 SGHTA, CDR2 FQGTGA. V shed 5 bases and J shed 6 bases, with 13 bases lying between them. The CDR3 is CASSPGTGQTQYF. The CDR3 coding sequence is TGTGCCAGCAGCCCAGGGACCGGTCAGACCCAGTACTTC.

The chain links TRBV7-6 to TRBJ2-7; 8 nucleotides agree with TRBD2. CDR3 length: 15 amino acids. V was clipped by 5 bases and J by 3 bases; unmatched bases: 9. Germline lookup yields CDR1 SGHVS and CDR2 FNYEAQ. CDR3 bases: TGTGCCAGCAGCCGCGGTCCACTAGCGGACTACGAGCAGTACTTC. Its translation is CASSRGPLADYEQYF.

This clonotype appeared many times. Written as DNA, the CDR3 is TGTGCCAGCAGCCAACGACTAGCGGGTCGCAGGGAGACCCAGTACTTC. Its protein product is CASSQRLAGRRETQYF. The chain links TRBV7-2 to TRBJ2-5; TRBD2 matches 10 bases. CDR1 SGHTA and CDR2 FQGNSA come from the germline V gene. After removal of 5 bases from V and 5 bases from J, the junction contained 11 bases not matched to a gene. The CDR3 length is 16 residues.

The rearrangement joins TRBV6-5 to TRBJ1-3; possibly TRBD1 for D (5 bases). The germline V gene encodes CDR1 MNHEY and CDR2 SVGAGI. V was clipped by 5 bases and J by 0 bases, with 11 bases between them. The CDR3 has 15 residues. The CDR3 is CASSVRRGSGNTIYF. In DNA, the CDR3 is TGTGCCAGCAGTGTACGAAGGGGCTCTGGAAACACCATATATTTT.

The rearrangement links TRBV9 to TRBJ2-5, with D possibly TRBD2 on 7 matching bases. Per the germline V gene, CDR1 is SGDLS and CDR2 is YYNGEE. V was clipped by 0 bases and J by 0 bases, with 18 bases between them. This CDR3 comprises 18 residues. The CDR3 DNA reads TGTGCCAGCAGCGTAGGGAAGGAGGGGGGGGTTCACCAAGAGACCCAGTACTTC. Protein product: CASSVGKEGGVHQETQYF.

This clonotype has just a few counts. J is TRBJ1-2 and V is TRBV6-2 or TRBV6-3; D unclear. The germline gives CDR1 MNHEY, CDR2 SVGEGT. V lost 5 bases, J lost 7 bases, and 20 bases lay in between. The CDR3 sequence is 15 residues long. The CDR3 DNA sequence: TGTGCCAGCAGTGATCCGACAAGGGCCCACCGTGGCTACACCTTC. This codes for CASSDPTRAHRGYTF.

V and J are TRBV20-1 and TRBJ2-5; D is undetermined. Trimming removed 3 bases from V and 3 bases from J, with 11 bases in between. CDR3 size: 13 residues. Germline-derived CDR1 and CDR2 are DFQATT and SNEGSKA (reference sequence). The DNA for the CDR3 is TGCAGTGCTAGTCGGCTACTTGAAGAGACCCAGTACTTC. Protein product: CSASRLLEETQYF.

The rearrangement uses TRBV24-1 and TRBJ2-4, with D possibly TRBD1 on 5 matching bases. The ends were cut back, 3 bases at V and 0 bases at J, with 14 bases in the middle. CDR1 and CDR2 (germline): KGHDR, SFDVKD. This CDR3 region has 17 residues. The chain's CDR3 is CATSDPTDGPAKNIQYF. The CDR3 DNA reads as TGTGCCACCAGTGATCCGACAGACGGACCAGCCAAAAACATTCAGTACTTC.

In nucleotides, the CDR3 is TGTGCCAGCGGTTCCGGTGAGGGGGGGTACACCGGGGAGCTGTTTTTT. Amino acid sequence: CASGSGEGGYTGELFF. This sequence joins TRBV12-3 or TRBV12-4 and TRBJ2-2; possibly TRBD2 for D (7 bases). With 8 bases removed from V and 3 bases from J, the gap between germline ends came to 19 bases. CDR3 length: 16 amino acids.